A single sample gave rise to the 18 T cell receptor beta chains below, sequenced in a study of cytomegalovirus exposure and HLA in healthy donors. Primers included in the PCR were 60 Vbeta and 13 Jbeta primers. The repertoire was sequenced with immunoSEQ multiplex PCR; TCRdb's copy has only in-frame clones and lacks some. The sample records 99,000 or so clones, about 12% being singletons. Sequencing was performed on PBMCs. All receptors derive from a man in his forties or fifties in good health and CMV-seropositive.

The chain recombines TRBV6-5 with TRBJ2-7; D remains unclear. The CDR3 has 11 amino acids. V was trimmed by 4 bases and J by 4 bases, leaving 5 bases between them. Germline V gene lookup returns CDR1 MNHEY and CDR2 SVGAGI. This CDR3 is CASSSVYEQYF. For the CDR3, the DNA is TGTGCCAGCAGTTCGGTATACGAGCAGTACTTC.

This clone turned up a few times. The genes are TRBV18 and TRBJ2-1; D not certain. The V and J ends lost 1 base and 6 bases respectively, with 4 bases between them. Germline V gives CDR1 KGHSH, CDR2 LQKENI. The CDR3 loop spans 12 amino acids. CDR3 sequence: CASSPQSNEQFF. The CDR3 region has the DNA TGTGCCAGCTCACCACAGAGCAATGAGCAGTTCTTC.

The CDR3: CASSRQGVRYEQYF. CDR3 coding DNA: TGTGCCAGCAGTCGACAGGGAGTACGCTACGAGCAGTACTTC. This chain joins TRBV28 and TRBJ2-7; TRBD1 agrees at 7 bases. CDR1 is MDHEN, CDR2 SYDVKM, per germline. This CDR3 spans 14 amino acids. Trimming cost V 5 bases and J 3 bases; bases outside gene matches: 7.

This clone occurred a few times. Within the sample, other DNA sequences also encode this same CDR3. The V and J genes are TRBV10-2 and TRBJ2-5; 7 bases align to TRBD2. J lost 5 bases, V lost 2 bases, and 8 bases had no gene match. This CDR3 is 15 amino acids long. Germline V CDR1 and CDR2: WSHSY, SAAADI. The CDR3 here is CASSESPGGRETQYF. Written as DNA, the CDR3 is TGCGCCAGCAGTGAGAGTCCGGGAGGACGCGAGACCCAGTACTTC.

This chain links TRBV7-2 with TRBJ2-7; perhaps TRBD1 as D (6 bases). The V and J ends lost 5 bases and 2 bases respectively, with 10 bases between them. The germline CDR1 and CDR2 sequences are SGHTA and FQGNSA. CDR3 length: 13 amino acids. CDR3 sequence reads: CASSPRTAYEQYF. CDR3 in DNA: TGTGCCAGCAGCCCCCGGACAGCCTACGAGCAGTACTTC. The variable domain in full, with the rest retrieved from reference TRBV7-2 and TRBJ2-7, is GAGVSQSPSNKVTEKGKDVELRCDPISGHTALYWYRQSLGQGLEFLIYFQGNSAPDKSGLPSDRFSAERTGGSVSTLTIQRTQQEDSAVYLCASSPRTAYEQYFGPGTRLTVT.

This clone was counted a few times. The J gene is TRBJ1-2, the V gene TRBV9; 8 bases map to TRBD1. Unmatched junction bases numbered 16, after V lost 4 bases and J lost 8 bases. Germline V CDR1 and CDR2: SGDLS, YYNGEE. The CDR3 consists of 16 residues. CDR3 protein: CASSLLGQGNRGGYTF. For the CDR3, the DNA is TGTGCCAGCAGCCTCCTCGGACAGGGAAATCGGGGAGGCTACACCTTC. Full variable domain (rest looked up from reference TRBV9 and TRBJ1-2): DSGVTQTPKHLITATGQRVTLRCSPRSGDLSVYWYQQSLDQGLQFLIQYYNGEERAKGNILERFSAQQFPDLHSELNLSSLELGDSALYFCASSLLGQGNRGGYTFGSGTRLTVV.

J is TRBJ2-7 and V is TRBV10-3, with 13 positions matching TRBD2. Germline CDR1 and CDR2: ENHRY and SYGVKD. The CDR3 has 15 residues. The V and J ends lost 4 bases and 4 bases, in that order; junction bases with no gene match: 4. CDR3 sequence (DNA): TGTGCCATCAGTGCAGGACTAGCGGGGGAATACGAGCAGTACTTC. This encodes CAISAGLAGEYEQYF.

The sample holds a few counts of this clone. The CDR3 sequence: CASREGHLSYNEQFF. The CDR3 DNA reads as TGTGCCAGTAGAGAGGGTCACCTTTCCTACAATGAGCAGTTCTTC. This chain uses TRBV19 with TRBJ2-1, with a tentative D call TRBD2 (5 bases). The CDR3 contains 15 residues. In germline, CDR1 is LNHDA, CDR2 SQIVND (reference sequence). Trimming took 6 bases from V and 1 from J, leaving 13 bases between them.

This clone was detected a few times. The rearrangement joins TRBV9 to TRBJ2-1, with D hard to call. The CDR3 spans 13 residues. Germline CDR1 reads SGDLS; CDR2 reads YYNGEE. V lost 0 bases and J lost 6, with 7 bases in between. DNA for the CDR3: TGTGCCAGCAGCGTAGACGAGTCCAATGAGCAGTTCTTC. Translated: CASSVDESNEQFF.

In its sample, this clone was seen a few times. For the CDR3, the DNA is TGTGCCAGCAACGGAGCTAGCACAGATACGCAGTATTTT. It is translated as CASNGASTDTQYF. The rearrangement joins TRBV6-5 to TRBJ2-3, with D hard to call. This CDR3 is 13 amino acids long. Per the germline V gene, CDR1 is MNHEY and CDR2 is SVGAGI. Trimming took 7 bases from V and 0 from J, leaving 8 bases between them.

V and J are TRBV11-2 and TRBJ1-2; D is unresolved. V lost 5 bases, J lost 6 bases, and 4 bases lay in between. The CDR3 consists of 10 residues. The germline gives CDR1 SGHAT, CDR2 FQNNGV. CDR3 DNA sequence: TGTGCCAGCAGCCGCGATGGCTACACCTTC. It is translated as CASSRDGYTF.

CDR3 sequence: CASSLATSGRAGEQFF. The CDR3 DNA reads as TGCGCCAGCAGCTTGGCCACTAGCGGGAGGGCCGGGGAGCAGTTCTTC. The chain links TRBV5-1 to TRBJ2-1; TRBD2 matches 13 bases. CDR1 is SGHRS and CDR2 is YFSETQ in the germline V gene. The CDR3 extends over 16 amino acids. The trim removed 0 bases at V and 10 bases at J, leaving 7 bases unmatched.

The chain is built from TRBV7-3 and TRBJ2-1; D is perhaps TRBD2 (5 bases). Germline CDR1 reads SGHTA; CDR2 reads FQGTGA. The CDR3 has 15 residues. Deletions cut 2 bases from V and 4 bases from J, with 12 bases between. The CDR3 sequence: CASSLEASNYNEQFF. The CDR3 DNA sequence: TGTGCCAGCAGCTTAGAAGCTAGCAATTACAATGAGCAGTTCTTC.

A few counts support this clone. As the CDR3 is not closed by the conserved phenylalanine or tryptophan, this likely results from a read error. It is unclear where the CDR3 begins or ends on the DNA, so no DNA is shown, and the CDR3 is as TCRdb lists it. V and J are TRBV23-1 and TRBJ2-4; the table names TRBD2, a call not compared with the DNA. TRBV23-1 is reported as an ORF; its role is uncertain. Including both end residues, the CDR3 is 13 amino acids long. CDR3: CASSQSTSASRVA.

The CDR3 loop reads CASSQPWDSNSPLHF. CDR3 coding DNA: TGCGCCAGCAGCCAGCCTTGGGACAGTAATTCACCCCTCCACTTT. The chain links TRBV4-1 to TRBJ1-6; 7 bases fit TRBD1. V lost 3 bases and J lost 6; bases outside the gene matches: 5. This CDR3 spans 15 amino acids. CDR1 is MGHRA, CDR2 YSYEKL, per germline.

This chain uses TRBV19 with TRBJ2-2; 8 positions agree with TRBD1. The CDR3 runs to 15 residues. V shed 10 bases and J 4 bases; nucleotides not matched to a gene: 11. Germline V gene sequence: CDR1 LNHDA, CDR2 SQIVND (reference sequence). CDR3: CATLRATGVTGELFF. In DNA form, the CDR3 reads TGTGCCACCCTCAGGGCGACAGGGGTCACCGGGGAGCTGTTTTTT.

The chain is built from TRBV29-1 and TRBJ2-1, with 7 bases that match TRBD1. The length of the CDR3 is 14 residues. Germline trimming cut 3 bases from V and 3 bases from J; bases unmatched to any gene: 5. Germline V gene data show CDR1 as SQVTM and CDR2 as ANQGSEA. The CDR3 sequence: CSVDLPGGYNEQFF. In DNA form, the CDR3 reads TGCAGCGTTGATCTTCCAGGGGGCTACAATGAGCAGTTCTTC.

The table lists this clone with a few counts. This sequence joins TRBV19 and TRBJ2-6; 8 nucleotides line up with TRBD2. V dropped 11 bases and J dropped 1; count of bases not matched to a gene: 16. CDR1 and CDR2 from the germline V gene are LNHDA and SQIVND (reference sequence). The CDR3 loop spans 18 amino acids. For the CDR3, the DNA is TGTGCCTGCCGGAGAGGGAGCGGGAGTATATCTGGGGCCAACGTCCTGACTTTC. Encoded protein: CACRRGSGSISGANVLTF. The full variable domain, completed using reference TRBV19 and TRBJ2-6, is DGGITQSPKYLFRKEGQNVTLSCEQNLNHDAMYWYRQDPGQGLRLIYYSQIVNDFQKGDIAEGYSVSREKKESFPLTVTSAQKNPTAFYLCACRRGSGSISGANVLTFGAGSRLTVL.